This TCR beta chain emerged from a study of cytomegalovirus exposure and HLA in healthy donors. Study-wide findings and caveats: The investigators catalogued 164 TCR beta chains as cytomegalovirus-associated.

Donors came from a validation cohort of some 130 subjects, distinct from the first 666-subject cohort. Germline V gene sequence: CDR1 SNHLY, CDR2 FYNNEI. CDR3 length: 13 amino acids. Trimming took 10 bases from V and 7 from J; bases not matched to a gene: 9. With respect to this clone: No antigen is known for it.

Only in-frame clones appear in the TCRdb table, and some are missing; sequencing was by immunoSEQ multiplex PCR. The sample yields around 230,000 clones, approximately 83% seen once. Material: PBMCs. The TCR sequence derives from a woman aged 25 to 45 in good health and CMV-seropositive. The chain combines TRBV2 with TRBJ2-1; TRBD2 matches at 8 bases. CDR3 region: CANRGLAWNEQFF. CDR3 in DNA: TGTGCCAACAGAGGACTAGCTTGGAATGAGCAGTTCTTC. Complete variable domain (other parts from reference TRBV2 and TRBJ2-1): EPEVTQTPSHQVTQMGQEVILRCVPISNHLYFYWYRQILGQKVEFLVSFYNNEISEKSEIFDDQFSVERPDGSNFTLKIRSTKLEDSAMYFCANRGLAWNEQFFGPGTRLTVL.